This TCR beta chain was captured in a study of blood T cells in healthy people across ages. As concerns this clonotype: What it binds is unknown.

Extraction of total RNA produced a minimum of 5 micrograms from each sample. Study results and limitations: Diversity estimates drawn from one million T cells were deemed underestimates. Since the PBMCs were unsorted, naive and antigen-experienced cells could not be conclusively compared.

CDR3 length: 16 residues. Trimming removed 3 bases at V and 2 bases at J, with 17 bases between. The V gene's germline CDR1 is SGDLS and CDR2 YYNGEE. With a J-beta primer mix and a sample-barcoded 5' primer, a second PCR ran about 7 to 12 cycles. MiXCR, applied by TCRdb to the 5' RACE reads, yields one record per CDR3 protein. The profile shows fewer than 800,000 distinct CDR3 sequences, roughly 25% of them singletons. The same sample was also used in a study of T cells of mothers and their children. This second study notes: Primer M1S, used in the second PCR, introduced sample barcodes and 2-4 random nucleotides.

This TCR was sampled from a boy between 10 and 17 years old in good health. The V gene is TRBV9, the J gene TRBJ2-5, with D maybe TRBD1 (6 bases). Specimen: blood. The CDR3 loop reads CASSDAQKTGQETQYF. The CDR3 DNA sequence: TGTGCCAGCAGCGACGCTCAGAAGACAGGACAAGAGACCCAGTACTTC.